The rows below give T cell receptor beta chains drawn from one sample of a study of blood T cell repertoires in COVID-19. Only in-frame clones appear in the TCRdb table, and some are missing; sequencing was by immunoSEQ multiplex PCR. This table holds 200,000 to 300,000 clones, almost 90% found once. Sequenced material: peripheral blood. The receptors were gathered from a man at least 80 years old with acute or convalescent COVID-19. CDR3s include the opening cysteine and the closing phenylalanine or tryptophan. The D gene is left open where the match is weak. Part of the rows lack a size; the others show once, few, many or a class for expanded clones.

j_call clone_size v_call cdr3_length d_call cdr3_nt cdr3_aa
TRBJ2-7 . TRBV5-1 16 . TGCGCCAGCAGATACGACACCCAGGTGCCTCAACGCGAGCAGTACTTC CASRYDTQVPQREQYF
TRBJ1-4 . TRBV18 14 TRBD1 TGTGCCAGCTCAGCCAGGGGGCAGGGTGAAAAACTGTTTTTT CASSARGQGEKLFF
TRBJ2-1 . TRBV18 12 . TGTGCCAGCTCACCGGGGGCTGGGGAGCAGTTCTTC CASSPGAGEQFF
TRBJ2-7 once TRBV5-1 15 . TGCGCCAGCAGCTTAGATACCGGGATCACGTACGAGCAGTACTTC CASSLDTGITYEQYF
TRBJ2-2 . TRBV19 15 . TGTGCCAGTAGCAATCAGGGATCGAACACCGGGGAGCTGTTTTTT CASSNQGSNTGELFF
TRBJ2-1 . TRBV7-9 15 . TGTGCCAGCAGCCCCGACAGAGACCCCTACAATGAGCAGTTCTTC CASSPDRDPYNEQFF
TRBJ1-6 . TRBV5-1 16 . TGCGCCAGCAGCTTGGACAGAGCCCAGAGATATTCACCCCTCCACTTT CASSLDRAQRYSPLHF
TRBJ1-2 . TRBV11-2 17 . TGTGCCAGCAGCTTAGGCTCGGATCTCAGGGGATTTGGTGGCTACACCTTC CASSLGSDLRGFGGYTF
TRBJ2-3 . TRBV5-4 15 TRBD2 TGTGCCAGCAGCCGTAGCGGGGGGGCAGGGGATACGCAGTATTTT CASSRSGGAGDTQYF
TRBJ2-1 . TRBV27 15 TRBD1 TGTGCCAGCAGCCCGGACAGGGATACCTACAATGAGCAGTTCTTC CASSPDRDTYNEQFF
TRBJ2-2 . TRBV5-1 14 TRBD1 TGCGCCAGCAATACGGGACAGCGCACCGGGGAGCTGTTTTTT CASNTGQRTGELFF
TRBJ1-2 few TRBV4-2 17 TRBD1 TGTGCCAGCAGCCAAGGGTTGCGACAGGGACCCCCTTATGGCTACACCTTC CASSQGLRQGPPYGYTF
TRBJ1-2 . TRBV4-3 14 . TGCGCCAGCAGCCAAGTCGGGGATGGCTATGGCTACACCTTC CASSQVGDGYGYTF
TRBJ1-4 . TRBV7-9 15 . TGTGCCAGCAGCTCCAGGGGCTTGGCTAATGAAAAACTGTTTTTT CASSSRGLANEKLFF
TRBJ1-6 . TRBV18 17 TRBD1 TGTGCCAGCTCACCACAGACGGGACAGGGGTTTGGATCACCCCTCCACTTT CASSPQTGQGFGSPLHF
TRBJ2-2 . TRBV29-1 12 . TGCAGCGTAGTTGAGGGGGCCGGGGAGCTGTTTTTT CSVVEGAGELFF
TRBJ1-1 . TRBV7-2 14 . TGTGCCAGCAGCCGGGGTGGCGGAGAAACTGAAGCTTTCTTT CASSRGGGETEAFF
TRBJ1-4 . TRBV28 13 . TGTGCCAGCAGCTCACGAGATGCTGAAAAACTGTTTTTT CASSSRDAEKLFF
TRBJ2-1 . TRBV7-2 13 TRBD1 TGTGCCAGCACCCGACAGGGGTACAATGAGCAGTTCTTC CASTRQGYNEQFF
TRBJ2-5 . TRBV27 16 TRBD1 TGTGCCAGCAGTTTCGGGAACAGGGGCTACCAAGAGACCCAGTACTTC CASSFGNRGYQETQYF
TRBJ2-5 . TRBV6-2/TRBV6-3 12 . TGTGCCAGCAGTTACCCCGAAGAGACCCAGTACTTC CASSYPEETQYF
TRBJ2-1 . TRBV19 15 TRBD2 TGTGCCAGTATGGGGGAGCGCGGGAGATGGGGTGAGCAGTTCTTC CASMGERGRWGEQFF
TRBJ2-7 . TRBV3-1/TRBV3-2 14 TRBD2 TGTGCCAGCAGCCCAGCGGGGTCCTCCTACGAGCAGTACTTC CASSPAGSSYEQYF
TRBJ1-4 . TRBV18 14 . TGTGCCAGCTCACCCTCCGGGTCATATGAAAAACTGTTTTTT CASSPSGSYEKLFF
TRBJ2-5 . TRBV7-9 15 . TGTGCCAGCAGCCTGGCCGGGCCACAGGTGGAGACCCAGTACTTC CASSLAGPQVETQYF
TRBJ2-5 . TRBV14 14 TRBD2 TGTGCCAGCAGCCAAGATCGACTAGCGGGGACCCAGTACTTC CASSQDRLAGTQYF
TRBJ2-7 . TRBV15 14 . TGTGCCACCAGCAGGACAGGTGGCAGGGACGAGCAGTACTTC CATSRTGGRDEQYF
TRBJ2-7 once TRBV11-1 15 TRBD1 TGTGCCAGCAGCACCCAGGGGGCGCGGGACTACGAGCAGTACTTC CASSTQGARDYEQYF
TRBJ2-7 . TRBV7-8 16 TRBD2 TGTGCCAGCAGCTTCGCTAGCGGGAGAATCTCCTACGAGCAGTACTTC CASSFASGRISYEQYF
TRBJ1-4 . TRBV5-4 15 TRBD1 TGTGCCAGCAGCGTACAGGGGAGCACTAATGAAAAACTGTTTTTT CASSVQGSTNEKLFF
TRBJ2-1 . TRBV19 13 TRBD2 TGTGCCAGTAACAGCGGGAGTATCTATGAGCAGTTCTTC CASNSGSIYEQFF
TRBJ2-5 . TRBV2 14 . TGTGCCAGCAGCGGAGTGGCAGCCCAGGAGACCCAGTACTTC CASSGVAAQETQYF
TRBJ2-7 . TRBV5-4 16 . TGTGCCAGCAGCTTGGTGGGGGCAGGGCTCTCCTACGAGCAGTACTTC CASSLVGAGLSYEQYF
TRBJ2-1 . TRBV6-5 15 . TGTGCCAGCGCAAGAGGGGGTATCGGGAACAATGAGCAGTTCTTC CASARGGIGNNEQFF
TRBJ1-2 . TRBV2 14 . TGTGCCAGCAGTGTAGAGATATCGTCCTCTGGCTACACCTTC CASSVEISSSGYTF
TRBJ2-7 . TRBV11-2 13 TRBD1 TGTGCCAGCAGTAGGACAGGGGACTACGAGCAGTACTTC CASSRTGDYEQYF
TRBJ2-7 . TRBV29-1 15 . TGCAGCGTTGAAGTCCCGTACCCGGGAAGCTACGAGCAGTACTTC CSVEVPYPGSYEQYF
TRBJ2-5 few TRBV2 16 . TGTGCCAGCAGTGATGGAGGTGCTAGGAAGATACAGACCCAGTACTTC CASSDGGARKIQTQYF
TRBJ2-3 . TRBV6-1 14 TRBD1 TGTGCCAGCAGTGACCGAACAGGGGCCGATACGCAGTATTTT CASSDRTGADTQYF
TRBJ2-7 . TRBV28 12 . TGTGCCAGCACGAGGGACTCCTACGAGCAGTACTTC CASTRDSYEQYF
TRBJ2-1 . TRBV19 14 TRBD2 TGTGCCAGTACACTAGCGGGAACGTACAATGAGCAGTTCTTC CASTLAGTYNEQFF
TRBJ1-1 . TRBV5-1 14 . TGCGCCAGCAGGCTCCAGGGTCTGAACACTGAAGCTTTCTTT CASRLQGLNTEAFF
TRBJ1-5 . TRBV4-1 15 TRBD1 TGCGCCAGCAGCCAGATGGACAGGGCCAATCAGCCCCAGCATTTT CASSQMDRANQPQHF
TRBJ1-2 . TRBV6-6 14 . TGTGCCAGCAGTTATTCCGGCAGGGGCCATGGCTACACCTTC CASSYSGRGHGYTF
TRBJ2-4 . TRBV15 19 TRBD2 TGTGCCACCAGCTCTCGGACTAGCGGGGGTACCGTAGCCAAAAACATTCAGTACTTC CATSSRTSGGTVAKNIQYF
TRBJ1-1 . TRBV11-3 13 . TGTGCCAGCAGCGCGACAAGGAACACTGAAGCTTTCTTT CASSATRNTEAFF
TRBJ2-7 . TRBV4-1 12 . TGCGCCAGCAGTCAAACAGCCTACGAGCAGTACTTC CASSQTAYEQYF
TRBJ2-2 . TRBV5-1 16 TRBD1 TGCGCCAGCAGCTTCGGACAGGGGGCGGGAACCGGGGAGCTGTTTTTT CASSFGQGAGTGELFF
TRBJ2-7 . TRBV5-1 15 TRBD1 TGCGCCAGCAGCTTTACTTGGACAGGACCCTACGAGCAGTACTTC CASSFTWTGPYEQYF
TRBJ2-2 . TRBV27 16 . TGTGCCAGCAGTTTAGCGGAGACAGCGAACACCGGGGAGCTGTTTTTT CASSLAETANTGELFF
TRBJ1-2 . TRBV6-1 14 . TGTGCCAGCAGTGTCCGCAGCGGCAACTATGGCTACACCTTC CASSVRSGNYGYTF
TRBJ2-1 . TRBV5-1 16 TRBD2 TGCGCCAGCAGCTGGATGCGCGGGACTAGTCGCAATGAGCAGTTCTTC CASSWMRGTSRNEQFF